These T cell receptor beta chains were read from a single sample in a study of response to subunit inactivated influenza vaccine. TCRdb called the RT-PCR reads again in MiXCR, with one record for every CDR3 protein. The data show 500,000 to 600,000 distinct CDR3 sequences, with about 10% seen just once and 8% to 13% held by the top ten. The same sample was also used in a study of T cells expressing NK-cell markers.

The sample consisted of PBMCs from blood, taken on the day of vaccination. The receptors here all came from a man in his forties or fifties who received an inactivated influenza vaccine. The CDR3 runs from the conserved cysteine through the conserved F or W. D genes are given only for firm matches. Size values are once, few and many counts, or a class for expanded clones, and some rows have none.

clone_size: few; v_call: TRBV29-1; d_call: NA; j_call: TRBJ2-1; cdr3_nt: TGCAGCGTTGGGGAGAAGTACAATGAGCAGTTCTTC; cdr3_aa: CSVGEKYNEQFF
clone_size: NA; v_call: TRBV12-3/TRBV12-4; d_call: TRBD2; j_call: TRBJ2-7; cdr3_nt: TGTGCCAGCAGCCCTCGTCTAGCGGGAGTTTCTCGACACGAGCAGTACTTC; cdr3_aa: CASSPRLAGVSRHEQYF
clone_size: NA; v_call: TRBV28; d_call: TRBD2; j_call: TRBJ2-7; cdr3_nt: TGTGCCAGCAGCCTGCCGGGACTAGCGGGAGCCTACGAGCAGTACTTC; cdr3_aa: CASSLPGLAGAYEQYF
clone_size: few; v_call: TRBV29-1; d_call: NA; j_call: TRBJ1-2; cdr3_nt: TGCAGCGTTTGGGGGGGCTATGGCTACACCTTC; cdr3_aa: CSVWGGYGYTF
clone_size: few; v_call: TRBV5-1; d_call: TRBD1; j_call: TRBJ2-4; cdr3_nt: TGCGCCAGCAGCTTGGGGGACAGCCCCATTCAGTACTTC; cdr3_aa: CASSLGDSPIQYF
clone_size: many; v_call: TRBV7-2; d_call: TRBD2; j_call: TRBJ2-3; cdr3_nt: TGTGCCAGCAGCGCTGGACTAGCGGGGACCACAGATACGCAGTATTTT; cdr3_aa: CASSAGLAGTTDTQYF
clone_size: few; v_call: TRBV20-1; d_call: TRBD2; j_call: TRBJ2-3; cdr3_nt: TGCAGTGCTACCCGAGGGACTAGCGGGACGAACACAGATACGCAGTATTTT; cdr3_aa: CSATRGTSGTNTDTQYF
clone_size: NA; v_call: TRBV7-9; d_call: TRBD2; j_call: TRBJ2-2; cdr3_nt: TGTGCCAGCAGCTTTCCGGGACTAGCGGGCACCGGGGAGCTGTTTTTT; cdr3_aa: CASSFPGLAGTGELFF
clone_size: NA; v_call: TRBV12-3/TRBV12-4; d_call: NA; j_call: TRBJ2-2; cdr3_nt: TGTGCCAGCATGACGGTCACCGGGGAGCTGTTTTTT; cdr3_aa: CASMTVTGELFF
clone_size: NA; v_call: TRBV21-1; d_call: NA; j_call: TRBJ2-4; cdr3_nt: TGTGCCAGCAGCAAACCGAAGTTCTCTGCGGGGCCTCACGTCCCCAAAAACATTCAGTACTTC; cdr3_aa: CASSKPKFSAGPHVPKNIQYF
clone_size: few; v_call: TRBV5-1; d_call: NA; j_call: TRBJ1-4; cdr3_nt: TGCGCCAGCAGCCCGCTTAAGGGTGAAAAACTGTTT; cdr3_aa: CASSPLKGEKLF
clone_size: NA; v_call: TRBV20-1; d_call: TRBD1; j_call: TRBJ2-7; cdr3_nt: TGCAGTGCTCATCTGACAGGGGGCTGGGAAGAGCAGTACTTC; cdr3_aa: CSAHLTGGWEEQYF
clone_size: few; v_call: TRBV7-2; d_call: NA; j_call: TRBJ1-1; cdr3_nt: TGTGCCAGCAGCTTAAAGGCCCCCCCCGGCATAACTTTCTTT; cdr3_aa: CASSLKAPPGITFF
clone_size: few; v_call: TRBV5-1; d_call: TRBD1; j_call: TRBJ2-7; cdr3_nt: TGCGCCAGCAGCTTGAGGCCCAGGGGGCGCGGATACGAGCAGTACTTC; cdr3_aa: CASSLRPRGRGYEQYF
clone_size: NA; v_call: TRBV7-2; d_call: NA; j_call: TRBJ2-2; cdr3_nt: TGTGCCAGCAGCTTACAGGGACGGGTCACCGGGGAGCTGTTTTTT; cdr3_aa: CASSLQGRVTGELFF
clone_size: many; v_call: TRBV6-2/TRBV6-3; d_call: NA; j_call: TRBJ2-1; cdr3_nt: TGTGCCAGCAGTTATGGGCTGGATAATGAGCAGTTCTTC; cdr3_aa: CASSYGLDNEQFF
clone_size: NA; v_call: TRBV12-3/TRBV12-4; d_call: TRBD1; j_call: TRBJ2-5; cdr3_nt: TGTGCCAGCAGTCAACGGGACAGGGTCCAAGAGACCCAGTACTTC; cdr3_aa: CASSQRDRVQETQYF
clone_size: many; v_call: TRBV6-1; d_call: NA; j_call: TRBJ1-6; cdr3_nt: TGTGCCAGCACTCGGGACACAAATAATTCACCCCTCCACTTT; cdr3_aa: CASTRDTNNSPLHF
clone_size: NA; v_call: TRBV29-1; d_call: NA; j_call: TRBJ2-1; cdr3_nt: TGCAGCGGTACGATGCTAACCAATGAGCAGTTCTTC; cdr3_aa: CSGTMLTNEQFF
clone_size: few; v_call: TRBV15; d_call: NA; j_call: TRBJ2-1; cdr3_nt: TGTGCCACCAGCCGAAATCCGGAGACAGGCGGGCAGTTCTTC; cdr3_aa: CATSRNPETGGQFF
clone_size: NA; v_call: TRBV10-1; d_call: NA; j_call: TRBJ2-2; cdr3_nt: TGCGCCAGCACACCGGGTCCGAACACCGGGGAGCTGTTTTTT; cdr3_aa: CASTPGPNTGELFF
clone_size: NA; v_call: TRBV11-1; d_call: NA; j_call: TRBJ1-1; cdr3_nt: TGTGCCAGCAGCTCCCCTAATCCGGGACAATGGAACACTGAAGCTTTCTTT; cdr3_aa: CASSSPNPGQWNTEAFF
clone_size: NA; v_call: TRBV5-4; d_call: NA; j_call: TRBJ2-1; cdr3_nt: TGTGCCAGCAGCCTGACCGGGAAATACAATGAGCAGTTCTTC; cdr3_aa: CASSLTGKYNEQFF
clone_size: NA; v_call: TRBV7-2; d_call: NA; j_call: TRBJ1-6; cdr3_nt: TGTGCCAGCAGCTTCCAGGGGAATTCACCCCTCCACTTT; cdr3_aa: CASSFQGNSPLHF
clone_size: NA; v_call: TRBV11-2; d_call: NA; j_call: TRBJ2-1; cdr3_nt: TGTGCCAGCAGCCCCCTGAGTGGGAGCTATGAGCAGTTCTTC; cdr3_aa: CASSPLSGSYEQFF
clone_size: NA; v_call: TRBV20-1; d_call: NA; j_call: TRBJ2-4; cdr3_nt: TGCAGTGCTTTCCGCGGCGAAGCCAAAAACATTCAGTACTTC; cdr3_aa: CSAFRGEAKNIQYF
clone_size: few; v_call: TRBV7-9; d_call: TRBD1; j_call: TRBJ2-1; cdr3_nt: TGTGCCAGCAGCTTTGTGGGACAGTCGGGTGAGCAGTTCTTC; cdr3_aa: CASSFVGQSGEQFF
clone_size: NA; v_call: TRBV5-1; d_call: TRBD2; j_call: TRBJ2-3; cdr3_nt: TGCGCCAGCAGCCTGGGTGGCGGGGGGGCCACAGATACGCAGTATTTT; cdr3_aa: CASSLGGGGATDTQYF
clone_size: NA; v_call: TRBV5-1; d_call: TRBD1; j_call: TRBJ2-5; cdr3_nt: TGCGCCAGCAGCACAGGACAGGGGAATTACCAAGAGACCCAGTACTTC; cdr3_aa: CASSTGQGNYQETQYF
clone_size: NA; v_call: TRBV6-2/TRBV6-3; d_call: TRBD2; j_call: TRBJ2-4; cdr3_nt: TGTGCCAGCAGTTCGCCATTTAGGACAGCGGGAGGAGACATTCAGTACTTC; cdr3_aa: CASSSPFRTAGGDIQYF
clone_size: NA; v_call: TRBV10-2; d_call: NA; j_call: TRBJ2-5; cdr3_nt: TGCGCCAGCAGGCGGGTTTCCCAAGAGACCCAGTACTTC; cdr3_aa: CASRRVSQETQYF
clone_size: NA; v_call: TRBV20-1; d_call: NA; j_call: TRBJ1-5; cdr3_nt: TGCAGTGCTAGATTGGGGCTTGGTCAGCCCCAGCATTTT; cdr3_aa: CSARLGLGQPQHF
clone_size: few; v_call: TRBV10-3; d_call: TRBD2; j_call: TRBJ2-1; cdr3_nt: TGTGCCATCAGTGAGGTGGGCGGGGGTGACAATGAGCAGTTCTTC; cdr3_aa: CAISEVGGGDNEQFF
clone_size: NA; v_call: TRBV5-1; d_call: TRBD1; j_call: TRBJ2-3; cdr3_nt: TGCGCCAGCAGCTTGGGACAGGGGGCTTCTGATACGCAGTATTTT; cdr3_aa: CASSLGQGASDTQYF
clone_size: few; v_call: TRBV7-2; d_call: NA; j_call: TRBJ2-5; cdr3_nt: TGTGCCAGCAGCTTAGTTGCTAGTAGGAAAGAGACCCAGTACTTC; cdr3_aa: CASSLVASRKETQYF
clone_size: NA; v_call: TRBV12-3/TRBV12-4; d_call: TRBD1; j_call: TRBJ2-1; cdr3_nt: TGTGCCAGCACACTGGGACAGGGGGCGAATGAGCAGTTCTTC; cdr3_aa: CASTLGQGANEQFF
clone_size: NA; v_call: TRBV6-1; d_call: NA; j_call: TRBJ1-1; cdr3_nt: TGTGCCAGCAACCAAGCCGCAGGGAATAGAGCTGAAGCTTTCTTT; cdr3_aa: CASNQAAGNRAEAFF
clone_size: few; v_call: TRBV5-6; d_call: NA; j_call: TRBJ2-7; cdr3_nt: TGTGCCAGCAGCGTGACTGATTCCTACGAGCAGTACTTC; cdr3_aa: CASSVTDSYEQYF
clone_size: many; v_call: TRBV7-2; d_call: TRBD1; j_call: TRBJ1-1; cdr3_nt: TGTGCCAGCAGTTTACAGGGGACGATGAACACTGAAGCTTTCTTT; cdr3_aa: CASSLQGTMNTEAFF
clone_size: many; v_call: TRBV7-2; d_call: TRBD1; j_call: TRBJ2-7; cdr3_nt: TGTGCCAGCAGCCCAGCCCTGACAGGGGACGAGCAGTACTTC; cdr3_aa: CASSPALTGDEQYF
clone_size: NA; v_call: TRBV27; d_call: NA; j_call: TRBJ1-2; cdr3_nt: TGTGCCAGCATGCCCAGGGGCTCTTATGGCTACACCTTC; cdr3_aa: CASMPRGSYGYTF
clone_size: few; v_call: TRBV6-2/TRBV6-3; d_call: NA; j_call: TRBJ2-1; cdr3_nt: TGTGCCAGCAGTTACTCGCGGCAGCAGATCTACAATGAGCAGTTCTTC; cdr3_aa: CASSYSRQQIYNEQFF
clone_size: NA; v_call: TRBV10-2; d_call: TRBD2; j_call: TRBJ2-1; cdr3_nt: TGCGCCAGCAGTGGGAAGTCCAGCGGGAGGGCCAATGAGCAGTTCTTC; cdr3_aa: CASSGKSSGRANEQFF
clone_size: few; v_call: TRBV5-1; d_call: NA; j_call: TRBJ2-3; cdr3_nt: TGCGCCAGCAGCTTGGAAGGTGCGGGCACAGATACGCAGTATTTT; cdr3_aa: CASSLEGAGTDTQYF
clone_size: NA; v_call: TRBV7-9; d_call: NA; j_call: TRBJ2-1; cdr3_nt: TGTGCCAGCAGCTCATTCCCGCTGCGGCTTTATAACAATGAGCAGTTCTTC; cdr3_aa: CASSSFPLRLYNNEQFF
clone_size: NA; v_call: TRBV5-5; d_call: NA; j_call: TRBJ2-7; cdr3_nt: TGTGCCAGCAGCTTGTCCGGGACGGCTACCTACGAGCAGTACTTC; cdr3_aa: CASSLSGTATYEQYF